This passage covers 5 T cell receptor beta chains from one sample sequenced in a study of cytomegalovirus exposure and HLA in healthy donors. PCR was performed using 60 Vbeta and 13 Jbeta primers. Profiling relied on immunoSEQ multiplex PCR, and the TCRdb table lists in-frame clones only, not all of them. This sample's table reports more than 40,000 clones. The sequenced sample was PBMCs. The receptor source for this set is a woman aged 40 to 50 in good health and CMV-seronegative.

V and J are TRBV7-9 and TRBJ2-1; 10 bases are shared with TRBD2. Losses at the gene ends were 5 bases for V and 8 bases for J; bases not matched to a gene: 12. Germline lookup yields CDR1 SEHNR and CDR2 FQNEAQ (reference sequence). The CDR3 has 16 amino acids. The CDR3 region has the DNA TGTGCCAGCAGCCTCCTCGCTAGCGGGAGTAGGTATGAGCAGTTCTTC. Protein product: CASSLLASGSRYEQFF. The full variable domain, completed using reference TRBV7-9 and TRBJ2-1, is DTGVSQNPRHKITKRGQNVTFRCDPISEHNRLYWYRQTLGQGPEFLTYFQNEAQLEKSRLLSDRFSAERPKGSFSTLEIQRTEQGDSAMYLCASSLLASGSRYEQFFGPGTRLTVL.

The rearrangement joins TRBV30 to TRBJ1-1; TRBD1 might be the D (5 bases). Trimming took 2 bases from V and 11 from J, leaving 18 bases between them. Germline V gives CDR1 GTSNPN, CDR2 SVGIG (reference sequence). The CDR3 has 13 amino acids. CDR3 residues: CAWSPIQGSSAFF. The CDR3 nucleotides are TGTGCCTGGAGTCCTATTCAGGGAAGTTCCGCTTTCTTT.

J is TRBJ2-3 and V is TRBV2; D might be TRBD2 (6 bases). Per the germline V gene, CDR1 is SNHLY and CDR2 is FYNNEI. The germline V and J ends were trimmed by 7 bases and 6 bases, with 23 bases remaining between them. This CDR3 has 16 residues. The DNA of the CDR3 is TGTGCCAGCATTTTCCCTCAACTCGAGCGGGCCGATACGCAGTATTTT. Amino acids: CASIFPQLERADTQYF.

The chain is built from TRBV5-1 and TRBJ2-5; TRBD2 aligns across 8 bases. V lost 4 bases, J lost 2 bases, and 1 base stayed unmatched. Germline V CDR1 and CDR2: SGHRS, YFSETQ. The CDR3 loop spans 13 amino acids. The CDR3, as DNA: TGCGCCAGCAGCCCGGGAGGGCAAGAGACCCAGTACTTC. It yields the protein CASSPGGQETQYF.

The chain joins TRBV6-1 to TRBJ2-7, with TRBD2 identical over 11 bases. The CDR3 runs to 14 residues. The germline V gene has CDR1 MNHNS and CDR2 SASEGT. The V segment lost 6 bases and the J segment 5 bases; nucleotides outside the gene matches: 6. CDR3 in DNA: TGTGCCAGCAGGCCACTAGCGGGAGATAACGAGCAGTACTTC. This translates into CASRPLAGDNEQYF.